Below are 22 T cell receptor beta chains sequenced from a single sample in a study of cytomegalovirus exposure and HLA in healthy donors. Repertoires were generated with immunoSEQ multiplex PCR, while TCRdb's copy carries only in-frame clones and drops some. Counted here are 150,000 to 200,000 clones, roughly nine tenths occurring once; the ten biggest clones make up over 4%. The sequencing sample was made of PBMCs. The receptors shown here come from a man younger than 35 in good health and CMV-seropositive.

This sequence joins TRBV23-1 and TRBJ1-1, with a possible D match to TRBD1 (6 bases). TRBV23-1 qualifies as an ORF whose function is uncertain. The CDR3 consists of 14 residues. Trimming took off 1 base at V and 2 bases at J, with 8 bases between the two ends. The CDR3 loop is CASSQWTVNTEAFF. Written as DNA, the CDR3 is TGCGCCAGCAGTCAATGGACAGTCAACACTGAAGCTTTCTTT.

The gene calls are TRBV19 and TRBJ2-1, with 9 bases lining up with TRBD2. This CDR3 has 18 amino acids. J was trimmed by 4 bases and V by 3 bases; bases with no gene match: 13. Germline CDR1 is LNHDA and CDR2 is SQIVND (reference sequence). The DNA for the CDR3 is TGTGCCAGTAGTATGTATCTTAGCGGGAGTAGGGTATACAATGAGCAGTTCTTC. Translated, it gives CASSMYLSGSRVYNEQFF.

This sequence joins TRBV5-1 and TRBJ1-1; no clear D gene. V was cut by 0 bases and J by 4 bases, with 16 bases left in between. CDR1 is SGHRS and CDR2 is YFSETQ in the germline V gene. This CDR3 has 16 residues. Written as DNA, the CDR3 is TGCGCCAGCAGCTTGGACACGACCAAACGCGGCACTGAAGCTTTCTTT. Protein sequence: CASSLDTTKRGTEAFF.

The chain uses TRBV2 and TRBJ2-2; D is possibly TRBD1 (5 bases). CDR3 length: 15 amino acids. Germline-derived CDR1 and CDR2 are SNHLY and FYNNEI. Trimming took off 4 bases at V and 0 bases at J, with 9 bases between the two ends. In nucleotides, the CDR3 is TGTGCCAGCAGTGCTGACAGTGCGAACACCGGGGAGCTGTTTTTT. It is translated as CASSADSANTGELFF.

As DNA, the CDR3 is TGCGCCAGCAGCCAATACTCGCGGTTAAACACCGGGGAGCTGTTTTTT. Translating it yields CASSQYSRLNTGELFF. This chain connects TRBV4-1 to TRBJ2-2; no clear D. Looked up from germline, CDR1 is MGHRA and CDR2 is YSYEKL. The CDR3 is made up of 16 amino acids. The V and J ends lost 2 bases and 2 bases respectively, with 12 bases between them.

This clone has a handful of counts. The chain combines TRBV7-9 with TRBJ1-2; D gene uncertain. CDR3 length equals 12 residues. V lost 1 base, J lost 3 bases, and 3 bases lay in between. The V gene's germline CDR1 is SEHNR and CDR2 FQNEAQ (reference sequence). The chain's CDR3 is CASSLGDYGYTF. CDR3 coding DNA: TGTGCCAGCAGCTTAGGAGACTATGGCTACACCTTC.

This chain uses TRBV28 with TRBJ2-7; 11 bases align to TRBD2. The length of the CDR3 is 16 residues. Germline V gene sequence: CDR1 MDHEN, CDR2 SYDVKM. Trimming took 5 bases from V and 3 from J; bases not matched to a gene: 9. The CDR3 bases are TGTGCCAGCAGTCCCGGGACTAGCGGAAGATTCTACGAGCAGTACTTC. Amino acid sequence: CASSPGTSGRFYEQYF.

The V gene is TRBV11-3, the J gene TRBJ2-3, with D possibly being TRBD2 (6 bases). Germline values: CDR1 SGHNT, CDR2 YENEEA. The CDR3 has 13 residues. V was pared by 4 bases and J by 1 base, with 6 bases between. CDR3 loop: CASSSSGTDTQYF. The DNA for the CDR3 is TGTGCCAGCAGCTCTAGCGGCACAGATACGCAGTATTTT.

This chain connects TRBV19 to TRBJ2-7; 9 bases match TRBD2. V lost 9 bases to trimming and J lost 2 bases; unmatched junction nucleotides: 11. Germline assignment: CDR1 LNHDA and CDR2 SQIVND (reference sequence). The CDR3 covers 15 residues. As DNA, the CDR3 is TGTGCCAGCCGCGGGAGGGGCAGCTACCCCTACGAGCAGTACTTC. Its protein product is CASRGRGSYPYEQYF.

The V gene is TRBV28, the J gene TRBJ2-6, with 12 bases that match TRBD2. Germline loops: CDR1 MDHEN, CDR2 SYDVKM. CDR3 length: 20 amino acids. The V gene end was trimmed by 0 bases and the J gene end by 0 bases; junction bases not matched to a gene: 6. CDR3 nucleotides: TGTGCCAGCAGTTTATGGGGCAGACTAGCGGGGGCCTCTGGGGCCAACGTCCTGACTTTC. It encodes CASSLWGRLAGASGANVLTF.

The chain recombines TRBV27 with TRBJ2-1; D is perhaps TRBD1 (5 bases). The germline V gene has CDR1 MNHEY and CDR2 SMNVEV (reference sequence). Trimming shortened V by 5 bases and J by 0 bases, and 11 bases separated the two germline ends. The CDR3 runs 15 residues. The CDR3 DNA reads TGTGCCAGCAGTGATGACAGTCCCTCCTACAATGAGCAGTTCTTC. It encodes CASSDDSPSYNEQFF.

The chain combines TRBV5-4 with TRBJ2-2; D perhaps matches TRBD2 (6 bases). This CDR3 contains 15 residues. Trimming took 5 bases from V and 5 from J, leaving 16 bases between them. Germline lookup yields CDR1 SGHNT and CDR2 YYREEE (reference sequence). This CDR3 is CASRPALGRTGELFF. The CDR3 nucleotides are TGTGCCAGCAGGCCGGCCTTAGGGAGGACCGGGGAGCTGTTTTTT.

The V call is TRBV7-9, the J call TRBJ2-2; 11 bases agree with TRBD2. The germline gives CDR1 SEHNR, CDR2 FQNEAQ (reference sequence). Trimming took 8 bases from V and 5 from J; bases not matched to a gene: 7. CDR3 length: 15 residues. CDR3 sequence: CASGILAGATGELFF. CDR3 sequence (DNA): TGTGCCAGCGGGATACTAGCGGGGGCTACCGGGGAGCTGTTTTTT.

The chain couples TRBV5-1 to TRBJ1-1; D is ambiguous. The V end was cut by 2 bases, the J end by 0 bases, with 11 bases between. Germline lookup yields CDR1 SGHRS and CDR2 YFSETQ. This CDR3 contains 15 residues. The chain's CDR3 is CASSLYEGMNTEAFF. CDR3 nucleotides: TGCGCCAGCAGCTTATACGAGGGCATGAACACTGAAGCTTTCTTT.

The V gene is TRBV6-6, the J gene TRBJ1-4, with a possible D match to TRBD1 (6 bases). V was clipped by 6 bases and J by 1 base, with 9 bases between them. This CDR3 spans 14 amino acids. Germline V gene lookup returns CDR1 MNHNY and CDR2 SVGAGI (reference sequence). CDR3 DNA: TGTGCCAGCAGGTCAGGGGTAACTAATGAAAAACTGTTTTTT. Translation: CASRSGVTNEKLFF.

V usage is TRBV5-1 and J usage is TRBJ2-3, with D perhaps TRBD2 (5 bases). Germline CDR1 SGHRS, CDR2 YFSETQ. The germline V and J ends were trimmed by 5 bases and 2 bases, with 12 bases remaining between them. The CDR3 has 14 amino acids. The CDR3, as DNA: TGCGCCAGCAGGGTAGCGACTCCCACAGATACGCAGTATTTT. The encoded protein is CASRVATPTDTQYF. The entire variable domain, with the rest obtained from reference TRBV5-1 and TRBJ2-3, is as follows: KAGVTQTPRYLIKTRGQQVTLSCSPISGHRSVSWYQQTPGQGLQFLFEYFSETQRNKGNFPGRFSGRQFSNSRSEMNVSTLELGDSALYLCASRVATPTDTQYFGPGTRLTVL.

Here the CDR3 reads CASRSNPGQSSYEQYF. In DNA form, the CDR3 reads TGTGCCAGCAGGTCAAATCCGGGACAGTCTTCCTACGAGCAGTACTTC. The chain carries TRBV28 and TRBJ2-7; 7 bases match TRBD1. The germline V gene has CDR1 MDHEN and CDR2 SYDVKM. After removal of 6 bases from V and 1 base from J, the junction contained 12 bases not matched to a gene. The CDR3 contains 16 residues.

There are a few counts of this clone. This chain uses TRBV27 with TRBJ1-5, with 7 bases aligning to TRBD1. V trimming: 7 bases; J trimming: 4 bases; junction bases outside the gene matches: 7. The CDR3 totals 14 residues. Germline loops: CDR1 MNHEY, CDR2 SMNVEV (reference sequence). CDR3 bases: TGTGCCAGCACCTCGGGACAGATGAATCAGCCCCAGCATTTT. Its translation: CASTSGQMNQPQHF.

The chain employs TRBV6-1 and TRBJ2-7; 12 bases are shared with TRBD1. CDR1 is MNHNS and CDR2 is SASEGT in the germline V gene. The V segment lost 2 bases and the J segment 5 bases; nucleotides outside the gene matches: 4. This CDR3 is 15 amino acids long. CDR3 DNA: TGTGCCAGCAGTGAATACGGGACAGGGGGCCACGAGCAGTACTTC. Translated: CASSEYGTGGHEQYF.

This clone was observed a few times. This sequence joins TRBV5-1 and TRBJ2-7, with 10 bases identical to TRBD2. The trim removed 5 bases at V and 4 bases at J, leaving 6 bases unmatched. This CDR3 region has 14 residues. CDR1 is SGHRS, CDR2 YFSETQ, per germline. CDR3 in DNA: TGCGCCAGCAGGCCGGGACTAGCGAGTTACGAGCAGTACTTC. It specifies CASRPGLASYEQYF.

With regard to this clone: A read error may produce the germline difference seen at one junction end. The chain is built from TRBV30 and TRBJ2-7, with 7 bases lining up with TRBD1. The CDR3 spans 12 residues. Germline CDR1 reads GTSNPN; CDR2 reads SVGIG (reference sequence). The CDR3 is CAWSVRGQSSHF. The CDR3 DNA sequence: TGTGCCTGGAGTGTAAGGGGACAGTCATCCCACTTC.

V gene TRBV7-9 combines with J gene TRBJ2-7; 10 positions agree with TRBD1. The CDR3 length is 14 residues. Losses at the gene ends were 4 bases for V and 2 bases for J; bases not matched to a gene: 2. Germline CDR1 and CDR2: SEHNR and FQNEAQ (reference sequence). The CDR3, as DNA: TGTGCCAGCAGCTCCGGGACAGGGGCCTACGAGCAGTACTTC. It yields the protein CASSSGTGAYEQYF.